The present T cell receptor (beta chain) was sequenced within a study of T cells expressing NK-cell markers. Study background: Investigators obtained TCR beta repertoires from sorted CD3+CD56+NKG2C+, CD3+CD56+NKG2C- and CD3+CD56-NKG2C+ T cells.

CDR3 length: 15 residues. Synthesis of TCR beta cDNA relied on 5'RACE template switching carrying UMIs. TCRdb reprocessed the 5' RACE reads; each CDR3 protein has one entry and no DNA is given. The sample table sets out about 460,000 distinct CDR3 sequences. The chain is built from TRBV12-3 or TRBV12-4 and TRBJ2-1. Sequences were obtained from blood T cells: a sorted CD56 or NKG2C T cell subset, CD4+ or CD8+ T cells, or bulk PBMC T cells (not recorded which). This TCR was recovered from a woman aged 45-65 years in good health. CDR3 protein: CASSLVRGVGNEQFF.